The clone carrying this TCR beta chain showed up just once. This sample is drawn from a study of blood T cell repertoires in COVID-19. The wider study: Samples of COVID-19 (acute and convalescent) were obtained from the United States, Italy and Spain.

The CDR3 sequence is 12 residues long. Trimming left V 3 bases short and J 7 bases short, with 7 bases between. CDR1 SGHDN and CDR2 FVKESK come from the germline V gene. Seattle's enrolled individuals joined amid active infection and were then monitored longitudinally. The method was immunoSEQ multiplex PCR; TCRdb's version includes in-frame clones alone and lacks a portion of them. Among tens of thousands of clones, approximately 80% were seen once, and the ten largest hold more than 9%. This TCR was recovered from an elderly man with COVID-19, enrolled during active disease. J is TRBJ2-1 and V is TRBV14; D possibly corresponds to TRBD1 (5 bases). Sequencing was done on a sample of peripheral blood. The CDR3 nucleotides read TGTGCCAGCAGCCACTCAGGGAATGAGCAGTTCTTC. Translating gives CASSHSGNEQFF. The full variable domain, its missing parts supplied by reference TRBV14 and TRBJ2-1, is EAGVTQFPSHSVIEKGQTVTLRCDPISGHDNLYWYRRVMGKEIKFLLHFVKESKQDESGMPNNRFLAERTGGTYSTLKVQPAELEDSGVYFCASSHSGNEQFFGPGTRLTVL.